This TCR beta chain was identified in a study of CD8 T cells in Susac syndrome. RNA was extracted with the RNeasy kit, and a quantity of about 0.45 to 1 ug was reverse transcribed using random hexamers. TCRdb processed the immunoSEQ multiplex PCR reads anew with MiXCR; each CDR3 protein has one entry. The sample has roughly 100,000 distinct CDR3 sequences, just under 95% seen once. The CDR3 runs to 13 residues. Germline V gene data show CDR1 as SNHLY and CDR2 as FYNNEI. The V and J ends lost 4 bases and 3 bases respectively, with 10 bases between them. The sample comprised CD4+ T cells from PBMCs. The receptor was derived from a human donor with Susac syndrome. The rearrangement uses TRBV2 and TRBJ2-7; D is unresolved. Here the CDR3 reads CASSGVAYYEQYF. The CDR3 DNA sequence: TGTGCCAGCAGTGGGGTGGCGTACTACGAGCAGTACTTC.